These T cell receptor beta chains were read from a single sample in a study of response to subunit inactivated influenza vaccine. TCRdb analysed the RT-PCR reads with MiXCR anew, one entry per CDR3 protein. This table holds almost 250,000 distinct CDR3 sequences, over 9% found once. Sequencing used non-naive T cells sorted from PBMCs, obtained 14 to 15 days before vaccination. These receptors came from a man over 45 who received an inactivated influenza vaccine. Both conserved end residues are part of each CDR3. D genes are given only for firm matches. For some rows the clone size is stated as once, few or many, or as a class when expanded; others skip it.

TRBJ2-6 TRBV7-2 . . CASSLRSSGANVLTF TGTGCCAGCAGCTTAAGGAGCTCTGGGGCCAACGTCCTGACTTTC
TRBJ2-2 TRBV18 . . CASSPDVNGELFF TGTGCCAGCTCACCGGACGTGAACGGGGAGCTGTTTTTT
TRBJ2-2 TRBV5-6 few TRBD2 CASRGGGPGTGELFF TGTGCCAGCAGGGGCGGGGGGCCCGGCACCGGGGAGCTGTTTTTT
TRBJ2-5 TRBV20-1 . . CSARSGREETQYF TGCAGTGCTAGATCGGGACGAGAAGAGACCCAGTACTTC
TRBJ1-4 TRBV20-1 . . CSARGEATREKLFF TGCAGTGCTAGAGGAGAGGCAACCCGGGAAAAACTGTTTTTT
TRBJ2-7 TRBV28 . TRBD1 CASSSTHIPDRVALYEQYF TGTGCCAGCAGTTCCACCCATATCCCCGACAGGGTCGCGTTATACGAGCAGTACTTC
TRBJ2-4 TRBV7-2 . . CASSLAGTGNIQYF TGTGCCAGCAGCTTAGCCGGGACGGGAAACATTCAGTACTTC
TRBJ2-2 TRBV29-1 many TRBD1 CSVEGQGAPGELFF TGCAGCGTTGAGGGACAGGGGGCGCCCGGGGAGCTGTTTTTT
TRBJ2-4 TRBV2 . . CASSESRAGKNIQYF TGTGCCAGCAGTGAGTCCAGGGCCGGCAAAAACATTCAGTACTTC
TRBJ2-2 TRBV12-3/TRBV12-4 . TRBD2 CASSIFSGSNTGELFF TGTGCCAGCAGCATTTTTAGCGGGTCGAACACCGGGGAGCTGTTTTTT
TRBJ2-7 TRBV7-9 few TRBD1 CASSAGQGMKTREQYF TGTGCCAGCAGCGCCGGACAGGGAATGAAGACCCGCGAGCAGTACTTC
TRBJ2-1 TRBV24-1 many TRBD2 CATSDFQPPSGRYNEQFF TGTGCCACCAGTGATTTTCAGCCGCCTAGCGGACGATACAATGAGCAGTTCTTC
TRBJ1-1 TRBV29-1 few . CSATKYTGWNTEAFF TGCAGCGCCACCAAATACACAGGGTGGAACACTGAAGCTTTCTTT
TRBJ2-3 TRBV27 . . CASSSRDRTSTDTQYF TGTGCCAGCAGCTCTCGCGACAGAACATCCACAGATACGCAGTATTTT
TRBJ2-5 TRBV7-2 few TRBD1 CASSSRGRYQETQYF TGTGCCAGCAGCAGCAGGGGGAGATACCAAGAGACCCAGTACTTC